This record looks at one T cell receptor beta chain sequence and its context. The antigen is undetermined. The sample originates from a study of Ad26.COV2.S vaccination and SARS-CoV-2 variants. Looking at the study overall: Ad26.COV2.S was injected intramuscularly once or twice, 56 days apart.

Study-level results: For non-spike TCRs, breadth in vaccine recipients resembled that in placebo recipients. Higher spike-specific TCR breadth was found in vaccine recipients than in placebo recipients. In vaccinated individuals, spike-specific CD8+ and CD4+ T cell responses reportedly displayed substantial breadth.

There are 16 residues in the CDR3. The ends lost 6 bases at V and 4 bases at J; junction bases unmatched: 13. The germline V gene encodes CDR1 SNHLY and CDR2 FYNNEI. Treatment reported: about 20 received Ad26.COV2.S at low or high dose, single or two shots; 5 received placebo; per-sample allocation not given. Day 63 after the first injection of vaccine or placebo was the sampling time. TCRdb keeps only in-frame clones here, not all; method: immunoSEQ multiplex PCR. Counted here are 360,000 or so clones, 70% to 90% occurring once; the ten biggest clones make up approximately 1.9%. The sequence came from a person aged 18-65 years who received the Ad26.COV2.S COVID-19 vaccine or a placebo. V is TRBV2 and J is TRBJ2-3, with 7 positions matching TRBD2. The sample was peripheral blood, taken in a trial of Ad26.COV2.S vaccine versus placebo. The CDR3 region has the DNA TGTGCCAGCAGGGGCCCGGGGCGGGAGTACCCAGATACGCAGTATTTT. As protein: CASRGPGREYPDTQYF.